Following are 21 T cell receptor beta chains from one sample sequenced in a study of siplizumab effects on memory and regulatory T cells. Clones were read by immunoSEQ multiplex PCR, and TCRdb kept only the in-frame ones, dropping some. This repertoire shows around 95,000 clones, approximately 94% found once; its top ten account for 1% to 1.5%. The sequencing sample was made of non-Treg CD4+ T cells sorted from blood. The receptors stem from a human donor in good health.

The rearrangement links TRBV4-2 to TRBJ2-3; D might be TRBD2 (6 bases). CDR3 length equals 16 residues. Germline CDR1 reads LGHNA; CDR2 reads YNFKEQ. Trimming pared 0 bases from V and 1 base from J, leaving 11 bases between. The chain's CDR3 is CASSQEIAEGTDTQYF. CDR3 DNA: TGTGCCAGCAGCCAAGAGATAGCGGAGGGCACAGATACGCAGTATTTT.

The chain couples TRBV6-5 to TRBJ2-3; 13 bases are a match to TRBD2. The germline V gene encodes CDR1 MNHEY and CDR2 SVGAGI. V trimming: 5 bases; J trimming: 7 bases; junction bases outside the gene matches: 6. This CDR3 has 15 residues. For the CDR3, the DNA is TGTGCCAGCAGTACTAGCGGGAGGGCCACGAATACGCAGTATTTT. It translates to CASSTSGRATNTQYF.

The chain carries TRBV5-1 and TRBJ2-3, with D possibly being TRBD1 (5 bases). The length of the CDR3 is 14 residues. V gave up 1 base and J gave up 3 bases, with 9 bases separating them. Germline CDR1 is SGHRS and CDR2 is YFSETQ. The CDR3 region is CASSLRQGTDTQYF. Written as DNA, the CDR3 is TGCGCCAGCAGCTTGCGGCAGGGTACAGATACGCAGTATTTT.

The rearrangement joins TRBV15 to TRBJ1-1, with 7 nucleotides matching TRBD1. The CDR3 is made up of 15 amino acids. The J segment lost 4 bases and the V segment lost 3 bases, leaving 8 bases of the junction unmatched. The germline V gene encodes CDR1 LNHNV and CDR2 YYDKDF (reference sequence). The CDR3 sequence: CATSSRQGGSTEAFF. Written as DNA, the CDR3 is TGTGCCACCAGCAGCCGACAGGGAGGGAGCACTGAAGCTTTCTTT.

The chain recombines TRBV19 with TRBJ2-1; 9 nucleotides align to TRBD1. J lost 7 bases, V lost 7 bases, and 11 bases had no gene match. This CDR3 is built from 15 residues. The V gene's germline CDR1 is LNHDA and CDR2 SQIVND (reference sequence). In DNA form, the CDR3 reads TGTGCCAGTAAAACCGGGACAGGGATTGGGAATGAGCAGTTCTTC. Protein product: CASKTGTGIGNEQFF.

The V and J genes are TRBV28 and TRBJ2-1; D unresolved. The CDR3 covers 16 residues. Germline V gene data show CDR1 as MDHEN and CDR2 as SYDVKM. V was clipped by 2 bases and J by 0 bases, with 11 bases between them. The CDR3 loop reads CASSLPGLSSYNEQFF. CDR3 sequence (DNA): TGTGCCAGCAGTTTACCGGGTCTTAGCTCCTACAATGAGCAGTTCTTC.

This chain connects TRBV4-1 to TRBJ2-7; D is perhaps TRBD2 (6 bases). CDR1 and CDR2 (germline): MGHRA, YSYEKL. This CDR3 spans 17 amino acids. Trimming left V 0 bases short and J 0 bases short, with 15 bases between. The CDR3 DNA reads TGCGCCAGCAGCCAAGAGGGGGACTCTAGGATCTCCTACGAGCAGTACTTC. Amino acid sequence: CASSQEGDSRISYEQYF.

The chain recombines TRBV7-9 with TRBJ2-4; D could derive from TRBD1 or TRBD2 (5 bases each). This CDR3 comprises 15 residues. Germline V CDR1 and CDR2: SEHNR, FQNEAQ (reference sequence). V dropped 1 base and J dropped 8 bases, with 15 bases sitting between them. Written as DNA, the CDR3 is TGTGCCAGCAGCTTAGGGGGGAGTAGCCCCGACATTCAGTACTTC. Its translation: CASSLGGSSPDIQYF. Using reference TRBV7-9 and TRBJ2-4 for the parts outside the CDR3, the full variable domain is DTGVSQNPRHKITKRGQNVTFRCDPISEHNRLYWYRQTLGQGPEFLTYFQNEAQLEKSRLLSDRFSAERPKGSFSTLEIQRTEQGDSAMYLCASSLGGSSPDIQYFGAGTRLSVL.

The chain uses TRBV6-5 and TRBJ1-3; D unresolved. This CDR3 has 13 amino acids. The germline V and J ends were trimmed by 6 bases and 0 bases, with 6 bases remaining between them. Germline CDR1 is MNHEY and CDR2 is SVGAGI. CDR3 nucleotides: TGTGCCAGCAGCAGGACCTCTGGAAACACCATATATTTT. Amino acids: CASSRTSGNTIYF.

The rearrangement links TRBV11-2 to TRBJ2-3; D remains unclear. Germline V gives CDR1 SGHAT, CDR2 FQNNGV. The CDR3 is 14 amino acids. V was cut by 3 bases and J by 0 bases, with 7 bases left in between. CDR3 sequence: CASSLSASTDTQYF. Here the CDR3 DNA reads TGTGCCAGCAGCTTGAGCGCGAGCACAGATACGCAGTATTTT.

The chain carries TRBV5-1 and TRBJ2-1; 10 nucleotides agree with TRBD2. With V trimmed by 4 bases and J by 1 base, 8 bases remained unmatched. Germline values: CDR1 SGHRS, CDR2 YFSETQ. The CDR3 runs to 17 residues. CDR3 sequence reads: CASSTVNSGRSYNEQFF. In nucleotides, the CDR3 is TGCGCCAGCAGCACCGTAAATAGCGGGAGGTCCTACAATGAGCAGTTCTTC.

The chain links TRBV18 to TRBJ2-1; 8 bases fit TRBD2. There are 12 residues in the CDR3. Germline-derived CDR1 and CDR2 are KGHSH and LQKENI. Trimming cost V 8 bases and J 8 bases; bases outside gene matches: 5. The CDR3 loop reads CASTLTSDEQFF. CDR3 in DNA: TGTGCCAGCACCTTGACTAGCGATGAGCAGTTCTTC.

The gene calls are TRBV10-3 and TRBJ1-1, with 8 nucleotides matching TRBD1. Germline V CDR1 and CDR2: ENHRY, SYGVKD. This CDR3 spans 18 amino acids. Unmatched junction bases numbered 13, after V lost 2 bases and J lost 2 bases. CDR3 nucleotides: TGTGCCATCAGTGAGCGTAGTTTGGCAGGGGGCGCAAACACTGAAGCTTTCTTT. The encoded protein is CAISERSLAGGANTEAFF.

The chain carries TRBV19 and TRBJ2-1, with 8 bases lining up with TRBD2. This CDR3 region has 15 residues. V dropped 3 bases and J dropped 8; count of bases not matched to a gene: 9. Germline lookup yields CDR1 LNHDA and CDR2 SQIVND (reference sequence). The CDR3: CASSIKRETGYEQFF. CDR3 nucleotide sequence: TGTGCCAGTAGTATCAAGCGGGAGACGGGTTATGAGCAGTTCTTC.

J is TRBJ1-3 and V is TRBV11-2, with 9 bases that match TRBD1. J was trimmed by 0 bases and V by 4 bases; bases with no gene match: 10. The CDR3 loop spans 18 amino acids. Germline values: CDR1 SGHAT, CDR2 FQNNGV. The DNA of the CDR3 is TGTGCCAGCAGCTCCCTAAGCCGGACAGGGGCCTCTGGAAACACCATATATTTT. Its translation: CASSSLSRTGASGNTIYF. The variable domain in full, completed from reference TRBV11-2 and TRBJ1-3, reads EAGVAQSPRYKIIEKRQSVAFWCNPISGHATLYWYQQILGQGPKLLIQFQNNGVVDDSQLPKDRFSAERLKGVDSTLKIQPAKLEDSAVYLCASSSLSRTGASGNTIYFGEGSWLTVV.

The chain joins TRBV5-1 to TRBJ2-5; no definite D call. V was trimmed by 0 bases and J by 1 base, leaving 4 bases between them. The length of the CDR3 is 13 residues. The germline gives CDR1 SGHRS, CDR2 YFSETQ. The CDR3 bases are TGCGCCAGCAGCTTGGAGGCCCAAGAGACCCAGTACTTC. Its translation is CASSLEAQETQYF.

The rearrangement links TRBV6-6 to TRBJ1-5; D is undetermined. Germline lookup yields CDR1 MNHNY and CDR2 SVGAGI (reference sequence). V was trimmed by 1 base and J by 6 bases, leaving 7 bases between them. The CDR3 spans 13 residues. The CDR3 is CASSYWEVQPQHF. CDR3 in DNA: TGTGCCAGCAGTTACTGGGAAGTTCAGCCCCAGCATTTT.

The CDR3 is CASSTTGIRTDTQYF. Here the CDR3 DNA reads TGTGCCAGCAGTACGACAGGGATACGGACAGATACGCAGTATTTT. The J gene is TRBJ2-3, the V gene TRBV6-4; TRBD1 matches at 7 bases. The CDR3 totals 15 residues. Germline values: CDR1 MRHNA, CDR2 SNTAGT. Trimming removed 5 bases from V and 3 bases from J; junction bases left unmatched: 8.

The rearrangement joins TRBV9 to TRBJ2-1; unclear D gene. The CDR3 extends over 16 amino acids. Trimming removed 3 bases from V and 9 bases from J, with 22 bases in between. CDR1 and CDR2 (germline): SGDLS, YYNGEE. The CDR3 sequence: CASSGRLSGVTVEQFF. For the CDR3, the DNA is TGTGCCAGCAGCGGGAGACTTAGTGGTGTTACGGTTGAGCAGTTCTTC.

This chain uses TRBV28 with TRBJ2-5; TRBD2 matches 9 bases. Germline CDR1 and CDR2: MDHEN and SYDVKM. V lost 3 bases to trimming and J lost 4 bases; unmatched junction nucleotides: 9. The CDR3 is made up of 16 amino acids. DNA for the CDR3: TGTGCCAGCAGTTTTCCTAGCGGGGCATCTTCAGAGACCCAGTACTTC. Residues: CASSFPSGASSETQYF. Based on the CDR3 plus reference TRBV28 and TRBJ2-5, the full variable domain is DVKVTQSSRYLVKRTGEKVFLECVQDMDHENMFWYRQDPGLGLRLIYFSYDVKMKEKGDIPEGYSVSREKKERFSLILESASTNQTSMYLCASSFPSGASSETQYFGPGTRLLVL.

V and J are TRBV27 and TRBJ2-1; weak D call: TRBD1 (5 bases). Trimming took off 0 bases at V and 5 bases at J, with 20 bases between the two ends. Germline assignment: CDR1 MNHEY and CDR2 SMNVEV (reference sequence). The CDR3 sequence is 18 residues long. The CDR3, as DNA: TGTGCCAGCAGTTTATCGGCTGGGGCAGCTCTCTACAACAATGAGCAGTTCTTC. Protein: CASSLSAGAALYNNEQFF.